This T cell receptor beta chain was recovered during a study of chronic HIV infection and antiretroviral therapy. TCRdb recomputed calls from the 5' RACE reads with MiXCR, one row per CDR3 protein. The table has roughly 50,000 distinct CDR3 sequences, under 20% seen once; the top ten hold more than 2.5%. V lost 0 bases to trimming and J lost 3 bases; unmatched junction nucleotides: 14. Germline CDR1 SGHNT, CDR2 YYREEE (reference sequence). This CDR3 is built from 18 residues. This TCR came from an adult who had HIV and had not received antiretroviral therapy, or was an uninfected healthy control (not recorded which). This chain connects TRBV5-4 to TRBJ1-1, with 7 bases lining up with TRBD1. Specimen: peripheral blood. In DNA form, the CDR3 reads TGTGCCAGCAGCTTGGTTCCAGCTTACAGGGGAAGGGACACTGAAGCTTTCTTT. Encoded protein: CASSLVPAYRGRDTEAFF.